This T cell receptor beta chain was sequenced for a study of control samples from healthy donors and cancer patients. Some clones are missing from TCRdb's copy, which holds only in-frame ones; the method was immunoSEQ multiplex PCR. The sample shows around 170,000 clones, roughly 89% of them seen only once. This CDR3 has 14 residues. After removal of 8 bases from V and 4 bases from J, the junction contained 8 bases not matched to a gene. Germline CDR1 MGHDK, CDR2 SYGVNS. This receptor was obtained from a woman aged 50 to 60 in good health. V usage is TRBV25-1 and J usage is TRBJ1-5; TRBD1 matches at 7 bases. Sequenced: blood. The CDR3 sequence is CASAPFRGNQPQHF. The CDR3, as DNA: TGTGCCAGCGCCCCATTCAGGGGGAATCAGCCCCAGCATTTT. The entire variable domain, with the rest obtained from reference TRBV25-1 and TRBJ1-5, is as follows: EADIYQTPRYLVIGTGKKITLECSQTMGHDKMYWYQQDPGMELHLIHYSYGVNSTEKGDLSSESTVSRIRTEHFPLTLESARPSHTSQYLCASAPFRGNQPQHFGDGTRLSIL.